This T cell receptor (beta chain) was documented in a study of T-cell memory formation after mild COVID-19. Study findings and constraints: Day 15 to 85 contracting clones showed balanced CD4/CD8; day 15 to 37 expanders favored CD4+.

Note on this clonotype: Its antigen is undetermined.

5'RACE primed from the constant segment yielded TCR alpha and TCR beta cDNA libraries bearing sample barcodes and UMIs. One entry per CDR3 protein results from TCRdb running MiXCR on the 5' RACE reads. The table lists about 600,000 distinct CDR3 sequences, roughly 20% of them singletons. The TCR comes from an adult woman who had mild COVID-19 (a few samples of this study predate the infection). Cell type and time point are not known. The material sequenced was PBMCs or a T cell subset sorted from them (not recorded which).

CDR3 region: CASSLMSASTDTQYF. CDR3 nucleotide sequence: TGTGCCAGCAGCTTGATGTCAGCTAGCACAGATACGCAGTATTTT. The chain is built from TRBV5-6 and TRBJ2-3; no reliable D call. Per the germline V gene, CDR1 is SGHDT and CDR2 is YYEEEE. Trimming shortened V by 1 base and J by 0 bases, and 9 bases separated the two germline ends. This CDR3 region has 15 residues.